This T cell receptor (beta chain) stems from a study of early T cells in non-severe SARS-CoV-2 infection. The wider study: Bulk RNA isolated from unsorted whole blood underwent sequencing; chains were not paired.

Germline-derived CDR1 and CDR2 are SGHTA and FQGNSA. The CDR3 totals 13 residues. The V end lost 6 bases, the J end lost 10 bases, and 16 bases lay between the germline ends. Overall study results and limits: Matches to VDJdb favored anti-spike CD8 responses and missed private and CD4 specificities.

The table lists this clonotype with a few counts. Its antigen remains unidentified. Each cDNA molecule carried a unique molecular identifier. TCRdb used MiXCR to reprocess the 5' RACE reads, holding one entry per CDR3 protein. The sample lists some 62,000 distinct CDR3 sequences, more than 9% occurring once. Sequencing was performed on whole blood. This receptor was identified in an adult who was a healthcare worker with PCR-confirmed SARS-CoV-2 infection or an uninfected control (not recorded which). The chain combines TRBV7-2 with TRBJ2-1; D is unresolved. The CDR3 DNA follows: TGTGCCAGCAGTTTATTAGACCTCTGGGAGCAGTTCTTC. Translating it yields CASSLLDLWEQFF.